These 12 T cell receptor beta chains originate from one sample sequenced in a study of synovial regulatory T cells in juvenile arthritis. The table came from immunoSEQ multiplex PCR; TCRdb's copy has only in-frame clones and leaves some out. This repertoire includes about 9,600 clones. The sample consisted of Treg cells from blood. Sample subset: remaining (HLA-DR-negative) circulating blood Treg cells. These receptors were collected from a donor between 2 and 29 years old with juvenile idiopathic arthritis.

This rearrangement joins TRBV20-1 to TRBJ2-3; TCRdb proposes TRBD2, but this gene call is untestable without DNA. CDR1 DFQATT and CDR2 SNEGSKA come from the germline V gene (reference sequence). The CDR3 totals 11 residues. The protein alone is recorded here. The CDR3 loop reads CSAREGLTQYF.

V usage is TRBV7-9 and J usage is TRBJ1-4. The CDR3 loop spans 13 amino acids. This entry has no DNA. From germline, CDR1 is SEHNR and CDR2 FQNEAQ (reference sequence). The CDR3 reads CASSLGGGEKLFF.

This CDR3 reads CASRSSGGWYNEQFF. V gene TRBV6-5 combines with J gene TRBJ2-1; TCRdb picks TRBD2, but there is no DNA to check that call. Germline V gives CDR1 MNHEY, CDR2 SVGAGI. The CDR3 is 15 amino acids. No DNA was logged.

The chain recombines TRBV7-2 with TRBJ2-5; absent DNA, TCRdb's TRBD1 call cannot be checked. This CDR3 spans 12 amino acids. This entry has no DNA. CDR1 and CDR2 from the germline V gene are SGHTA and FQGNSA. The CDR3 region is CASSLAEETQYF.

CDR3 sequence reads: CASSSRQGKTYEQFF. This chain joins TRBV5-1 and TRBJ2-1; TCRdb selects TRBD1, and the lack of DNA leaves this call unchecked. This CDR3 region has 15 residues. DNA is not on record. Germline CDR1 and CDR2: SGHRS and YFSETQ.

The CDR3 protein is CASSPSQGGEQYF. The genes are TRBV5-1 and TRBJ2-7; absent DNA, TCRdb's TRBD1 call cannot be checked. Germline V CDR1 and CDR2: SGHRS, YFSETQ. The CDR3 totals 13 residues. DNA was not recorded.

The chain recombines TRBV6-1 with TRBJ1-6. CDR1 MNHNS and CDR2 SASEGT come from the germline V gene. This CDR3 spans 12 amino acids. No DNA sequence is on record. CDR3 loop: CASSVGNSPLHF.

The CDR3 spells CASSLGGRNYGYTF. The chain recombines TRBV5-1 with TRBJ1-2; TCRdb calls TRBD1, which cannot be checked without DNA. Germline CDR1 is SGHRS and CDR2 is YFSETQ. The length of the CDR3 is 14 residues. DNA was not recorded.

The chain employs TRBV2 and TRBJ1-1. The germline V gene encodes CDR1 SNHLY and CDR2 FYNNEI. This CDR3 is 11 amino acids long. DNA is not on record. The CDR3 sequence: CASEANLGAFF. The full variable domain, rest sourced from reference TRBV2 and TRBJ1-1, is EPEVTQTPSHQVTQMGQEVILRCVPISNHLYFYWYRQILGQKVEFLVSFYNNEISEKSEIFDDQFSVERPDGSNFTLKIRSTKLEDSAMYFCASEANLGAFFGQGTRLTVV.

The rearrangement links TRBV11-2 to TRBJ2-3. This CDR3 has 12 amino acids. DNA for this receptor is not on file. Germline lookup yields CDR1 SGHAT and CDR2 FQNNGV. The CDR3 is CASSLVSDTQYF.

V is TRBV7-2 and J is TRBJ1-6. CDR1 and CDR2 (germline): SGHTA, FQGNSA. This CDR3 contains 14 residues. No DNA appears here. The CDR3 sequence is CASSFSRDFGPLHF.

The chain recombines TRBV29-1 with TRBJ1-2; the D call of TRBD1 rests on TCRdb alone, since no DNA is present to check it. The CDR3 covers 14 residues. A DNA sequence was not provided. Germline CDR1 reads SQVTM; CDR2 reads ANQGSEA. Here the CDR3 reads CSGGGGQGADGYTF.